These T cell receptor beta chains were read from a single sample in a study of breast tumors, draining lymph nodes, adjacent tissues. TCRdb re-called the multiplex PCR reads with MiXCR, one entry per CDR3 protein. Seen here are about 94,000 distinct CDR3 sequences, more than 25% observed once, and the top ten hold around 8.1%. Source material: axillary lymph node tissue. These receptors were collected from a female donor with breast cancer. Some clones in this sample may be carry-over from other donors' samples. The CDR3 runs from the conserved cysteine through the conserved F or W. Each record gives: V gene, D gene, clone size, J gene, CDR3 DNA, CDR3 protein. D genes are given only for firm matches. Rows may omit the clone size; those that give it use once, few, many or a size class.

>TRBV15|TRBD1|-|TRBJ1-2
TGTGCCACCAGCCGAACGGACAGGCTCTATGGCTACACCTTC
CATSRTDRLYGYTF
>TRBV20-1|-|many|TRBJ1-2
TGCAGTGCTAGGGCGAACCAGGGGACCAACTATGGCTACACCTTC
CSARANQGTNYGYTF
>TRBV3-1|TRBD1|many|TRBJ1-5
TGTGCCAGCAGCCCGTACGGGACAGGCGGGTCACCCCAGCATTTT
CASSPYGTGGSPQHF
>TRBV5-6|-|many|TRBJ2-1
TGTGCCAGCAGCTACGACCTTTATAGCGGAGATGAGCAGTTCTTC
CASSYDLYSGDEQFF
>TRBV19|-|-|TRBJ1-5
TGTGCCAGTAGTATAAACGGAGATCAGCCCCAGCATTTT
CASSINGDQPQHF
>TRBV7-2|-|many|TRBJ2-7
TGTGCCAGCAGCCCCCACCCCATGGGCGGAGACCCCTACGAGCAGTGCTTC
CASSPHPMGGDPYEQCF
>TRBV20-1|-|medium-sized|TRBJ2-7
TGCAGTGCTAGTACCAGGGGATACGAGCAGTACTTC
CSASTRGYEQYF
>TRBV5-8|-|-|TRBJ1-2
TGTGCCAGCAGCTTACTGGGATCCGATACTAACTATGGCTACACCTTC
CASSLLGSDTNYGYTF
>TRBV5-1|-|-|TRBJ2-7
TGCGCCAGCAGCTTGTTCCAACTACGCGACCAGTACTTC
CASSLFQLRDQYF
>TRBV7-2|TRBD1|-|TRBJ1-5
TGTGCCAGCAAGGGTGCCTGGGACAGGGGGTACTTGAATCAGCCCGAGCATTTT
CASKGAWDRGYLNQPEHF
>TRBV4-2|TRBD2|many|TRBJ2-7
TGTGCCAGCAGCCAATATAGCGGGTTGAGCTCCTACGAGCAGTACTTC
CASSQYSGLSSYEQYF
>TRBV20-1|TRBD2|many|TRBJ2-7
TGCAGTGCTAGTGACCCTAGCGGGAGTACGTACGAGCAGTACTTC
CSASDPSGSTYEQYF
>TRBV4-1|-|many|TRBJ2-5
TGCGCCAGCAGCCGGATCGGCGGGACACAACAAGAGACCCAGTACTTC
CASSRIGGTQQETQYF
>TRBV18|TRBD2|many|TRBJ2-7
TGTGCCAGCTCACCAAGACTAGCGGGAAGATACGAGCAGTACTTC
CASSPRLAGRYEQYF
>TRBV20-1|TRBD1|many|TRBJ2-3
TGCAGTGGAGAGGAATTTGACAGGGGGGCAGATACGCAGTATTTT
CSGEEFDRGADTQYF
>TRBV2|-|-|TRBJ2-1
TGTGCCAGCAGTGAAAAACGGTCAGGGGACAATGAGCAGTTCTTC
CASSEKRSGDNEQFF
>TRBV19|-|many|TRBJ2-2
TGTGCCAGTAGTGCCAGCCAACTCCCGAACACCGGGGAGCTGTTTTTT
CASSASQLPNTGELFF
>TRBV4-1|-|-|TRBJ1-6
TGCGCCAGCAGCCGCGAACCGGGCAGAGATAATTTACCCCTCCACTTT
CASSREPGRDNLPLHF
>TRBV7-2|TRBD1|many|TRBJ1-2
TGTGCCAGCAGCTCTGACAGGGTGAATGGCTACACCTTC
CASSSDRVNGYTF
>TRBV5-8|-|few|TRBJ1-1
TGTGCCAGCAGCTTGGGGGAGATGAACACTGAAGCTTTCTTT
CASSLGEMNTEAFF
>TRBV7-2|-|-|TRBJ2-5
TGTGCCAGCACCCCCCAAGGGAGTGCCCGGGAGACCCAGTACTTC
CASTPQGSARETQYF
>TRBV29-1|TRBD1|-|TRBJ2-2
TGCAGCGGCAGGGGGACCCCCGGGGAGCTGTTTTTT
CSGRGTPGELFF
>TRBV12-3/TRBV12-4|-|-|TRBJ2-5
TGTGCCCGCAGACTCGCCGAGCGGAATGAAGAGACCCAGTACTTC
CARRLAERNEETQYF
>TRBV20-1|TRBD1|-|TRBJ1-2
TGCAGTGCTCCCGGGACAGGGAATAACTATGGCTACACCTTC
CSAPGTGNNYGYTF
>TRBV20-1|TRBD2|many|TRBJ2-7
TGCAGTCCGCTAGCGGGAGGAAACGAGCAGTACTTC
CSPLAGGNEQYF